This paragraph reports one TCR beta chain. The trim removed 8 bases at V and 4 bases at J, leaving 12 bases unmatched. Germline V lookup: CDR1 SQVTM, CDR2 ANQGSEA. The length of the CDR3 is 14 residues. Original data processing: How many nucleated cells were present was estimated from reference gene primer amplification. TCRdb's table, derived via immunoSEQ multiplex PCR, lists solely in-frame clones and lacks some. V and J calls and clone size come straight from that table; D and trimming were deduced from the DNA. The data show approximately 100,000 clones, around 84% seen once. This sample is part of a study of blood T cell repertoires in COVID-19. About the study: Samples representing acute and convalescent COVID-19 were sourced from the United States, Italy and Spain. Sample material is recorded as cDNA or gDNA derived from T cells, B-cell-depleted T cells, or PBMCs.

The clonotype was recovered from a human donor in a cohort sampled during active COVID-19. The sequencing sample was made of peripheral blood. The chain couples TRBV29-1 to TRBJ1-2, with 8 bases aligning to TRBD1. CDR3 in DNA: TGCAGCCCTTCGCCTTGGACAGGGACCTATGGCTACACCTTC. It codes for CSPSPWTGTYGYTF.